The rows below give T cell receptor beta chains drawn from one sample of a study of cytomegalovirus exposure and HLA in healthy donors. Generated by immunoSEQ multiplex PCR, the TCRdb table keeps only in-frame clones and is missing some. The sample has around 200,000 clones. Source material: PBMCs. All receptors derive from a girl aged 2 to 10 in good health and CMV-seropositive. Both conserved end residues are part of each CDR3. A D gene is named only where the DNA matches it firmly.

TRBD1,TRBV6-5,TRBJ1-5,CASSSRQGSQPQHF,TGTGCCAGCAGTTCCCGACAGGGAAGTCAGCCCCAGCATTTT
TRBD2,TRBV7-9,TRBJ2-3,CASSSGLAGDTDTQYF,TGTGCCAGCAGCTCCGGACTAGCCGGGGACACAGATACGCAGTATTTT
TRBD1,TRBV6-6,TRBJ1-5,CASSYGRDRRNQPQHF,TGTGCCAGCAGTTATGGTAGGGACAGGCGAAATCAGCCCCAGCATTTT
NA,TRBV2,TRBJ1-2,CASRDSTNIVYGYTF,TGTGCCAGCAGGGACAGCACCAATATTGTCTATGGCTACACCTTC
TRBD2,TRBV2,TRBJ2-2,CASSEALAGVVGELFF,TGTGCCAGCAGTGAAGCTCTAGCGGGAGTGGTCGGGGAGCTGTTTTTT
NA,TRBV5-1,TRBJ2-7,CASSLSGAPYEQYF,TGCGCCAGCAGCTTGTCAGGGGCTCCCTACGAGCAGTACTTC
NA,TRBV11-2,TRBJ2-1,CASSLETVKYNEQFF,TGTGCCAGCAGCCTTGAAACGGTAAAGTACAATGAGCAGTTCTTC
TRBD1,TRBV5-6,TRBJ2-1,CASSRFRDRGGTEQFF,TGTGCCAGCAGCCGCTTCAGGGACAGGGGGGGCACGGAGCAGTTCTTC
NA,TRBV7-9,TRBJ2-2,CASSLQGNTGELFF,TGTGCCAGCAGCCTACAGGGAAACACCGGGGAGCTGTTTTTT
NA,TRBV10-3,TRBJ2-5,CAISDSETQYF,TGTGCCATCAGTGACTCGGAGACCCAGTACTTC
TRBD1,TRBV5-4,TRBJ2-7,CASSLRTGYEQYF,TGTGCCAGCAGCTTACGGACAGGGTACGAGCAGTACTTC
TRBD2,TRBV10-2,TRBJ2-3,CASSGTKSADTQYF,TGCGCCAGCTCCGGGACTAAGTCCGCAGATACGCAGTATTTT
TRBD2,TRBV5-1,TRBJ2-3,CASSTGLGDTDTQYF,TGCGCCAGCAGCACCGGACTAGGGGACACAGATACGCAGTATTTT
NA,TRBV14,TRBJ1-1,CASSHIARDTEAFF,TGTGCCAGCAGCCACATAGCACGGGACACTGAAGCTTTCTTT
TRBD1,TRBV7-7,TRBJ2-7,CASSLAEGARAYEQYF,TGTGCTAGCAGCTTAGCTGAGGGGGCCAGGGCCTACGAGCAGTACTTC
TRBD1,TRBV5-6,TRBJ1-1,CASSSDRENTEAFF,TGTGCCAGCAGCTCGGACAGGGAGAACACTGAAGCTTTCTTT
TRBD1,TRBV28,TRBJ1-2,CASSAGTDFNYGYTF,TGTGCCAGCAGTGCCGGGACAGACTTTAACTATGGCTACACCTTC
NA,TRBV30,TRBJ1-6,CAWSYSGSPLHF,TGTGCCTGGAGCTACTCCGGGTCACCCCTCCACTTT
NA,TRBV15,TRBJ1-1,CATSRDRQNTEAFF,TGTGCCACCAGCAGAGATAGACAGAACACTGAAGCTTTCTTT
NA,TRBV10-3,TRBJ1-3,CAISETVPNSGNTIYF,TGTGCCATCAGTGAGACGGTGCCTAACTCTGGAAACACCATATATTTT
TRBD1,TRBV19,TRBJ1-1,CASRDRQGAGTEAFF,TGTGCCAGTAGGGACAGACAGGGGGCGGGCACTGAAGCTTTCTTT
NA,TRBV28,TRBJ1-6,CASRPEHSPLHF,TGTGCCAGCAGACCCGAGCACTCACCCCTCCACTTT
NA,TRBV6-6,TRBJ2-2,CASIAGVLTGELFF,TGTGCCAGCATCGCAGGGGTATTAACCGGGGAGCTGTTTTTT
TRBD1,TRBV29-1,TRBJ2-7,CSGTGTGTYEQYF,TGCAGCGGCACCGGGACAGGTACCTACGAGCAGTACTTC
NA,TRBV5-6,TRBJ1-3,CASSFGSGGNTIYF,TGTGCCAGCAGCTTTGGGTCAGGTGGAAACACCATATATTTT
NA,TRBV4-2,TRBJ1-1,CASSQQEGRGTEAFF,TGTGCCAGCAGCCAACAAGAGGGGAGGGGCACTGAAGCTTTCTTT
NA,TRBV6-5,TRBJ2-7,CASSPYRGYEQYF,TGTGCCAGCAGCCCCTATCGGGGGTACGAGCAGTACTTC
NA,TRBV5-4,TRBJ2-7,CASSFDGYEQYF,TGTGCCAGCAGCTTCGACGGGTACGAGCAGTACTTC
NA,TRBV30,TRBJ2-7,CAWSVKQPYEQYF,TGTGCCTGGAGTGTAAAGCAACCCTACGAGCAGTACTTC
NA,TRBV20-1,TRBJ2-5,CSAGRETQYF,TGCAGTGCCGGTCGGGAGACCCAGTACTTC
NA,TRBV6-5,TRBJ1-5,CASSSGLRQPQHF,TGTGCCAGCAGTTCAGGGTTACGGCAGCCCCAGCATTTT